This TCR beta chain was retrieved from a study of blood T cell repertoires in COVID-19. Study summary: PBMCs, B-cell-depleted T cells, or T cells were the source of the cDNA or gDNA that made up the material.

Two consecutive negative NP/OP PCR tests, clearance, or resolved symptoms defined Cohort 3 recovery. There are 14 residues in the CDR3. Between the trimmed V and J ends, which lost 1 base and 8 bases, there was a span of 12 bases. Germline CDR1 is SGHRS and CDR2 is YFSETQ. Authors' methods: By means of reference gene primer amplification, nucleated cell counts were estimated. Data came from immunoSEQ multiplex PCR; TCRdb stores just in-frame clones and leaves some out. That table gives V, J and clone size, and the DNA gave D and trimming. The data hold hundreds of thousands of clones, with more than 80% observed a single time.

The TCR sequence derives from a woman between 18 and 30 years old who had recovered from COVID-19. Material: PBMCs or T cells enriched from blood (not recorded which). This chain joins TRBV5-1 and TRBJ1-4; tentatively, D is TRBD1 (5 bases). CDR3 nucleotide sequence: TGCGCCAGCAGCTTGTATCAGGGTAGGGAAAAACTGTTTTTT. This codes for CASSLYQGREKLFF.